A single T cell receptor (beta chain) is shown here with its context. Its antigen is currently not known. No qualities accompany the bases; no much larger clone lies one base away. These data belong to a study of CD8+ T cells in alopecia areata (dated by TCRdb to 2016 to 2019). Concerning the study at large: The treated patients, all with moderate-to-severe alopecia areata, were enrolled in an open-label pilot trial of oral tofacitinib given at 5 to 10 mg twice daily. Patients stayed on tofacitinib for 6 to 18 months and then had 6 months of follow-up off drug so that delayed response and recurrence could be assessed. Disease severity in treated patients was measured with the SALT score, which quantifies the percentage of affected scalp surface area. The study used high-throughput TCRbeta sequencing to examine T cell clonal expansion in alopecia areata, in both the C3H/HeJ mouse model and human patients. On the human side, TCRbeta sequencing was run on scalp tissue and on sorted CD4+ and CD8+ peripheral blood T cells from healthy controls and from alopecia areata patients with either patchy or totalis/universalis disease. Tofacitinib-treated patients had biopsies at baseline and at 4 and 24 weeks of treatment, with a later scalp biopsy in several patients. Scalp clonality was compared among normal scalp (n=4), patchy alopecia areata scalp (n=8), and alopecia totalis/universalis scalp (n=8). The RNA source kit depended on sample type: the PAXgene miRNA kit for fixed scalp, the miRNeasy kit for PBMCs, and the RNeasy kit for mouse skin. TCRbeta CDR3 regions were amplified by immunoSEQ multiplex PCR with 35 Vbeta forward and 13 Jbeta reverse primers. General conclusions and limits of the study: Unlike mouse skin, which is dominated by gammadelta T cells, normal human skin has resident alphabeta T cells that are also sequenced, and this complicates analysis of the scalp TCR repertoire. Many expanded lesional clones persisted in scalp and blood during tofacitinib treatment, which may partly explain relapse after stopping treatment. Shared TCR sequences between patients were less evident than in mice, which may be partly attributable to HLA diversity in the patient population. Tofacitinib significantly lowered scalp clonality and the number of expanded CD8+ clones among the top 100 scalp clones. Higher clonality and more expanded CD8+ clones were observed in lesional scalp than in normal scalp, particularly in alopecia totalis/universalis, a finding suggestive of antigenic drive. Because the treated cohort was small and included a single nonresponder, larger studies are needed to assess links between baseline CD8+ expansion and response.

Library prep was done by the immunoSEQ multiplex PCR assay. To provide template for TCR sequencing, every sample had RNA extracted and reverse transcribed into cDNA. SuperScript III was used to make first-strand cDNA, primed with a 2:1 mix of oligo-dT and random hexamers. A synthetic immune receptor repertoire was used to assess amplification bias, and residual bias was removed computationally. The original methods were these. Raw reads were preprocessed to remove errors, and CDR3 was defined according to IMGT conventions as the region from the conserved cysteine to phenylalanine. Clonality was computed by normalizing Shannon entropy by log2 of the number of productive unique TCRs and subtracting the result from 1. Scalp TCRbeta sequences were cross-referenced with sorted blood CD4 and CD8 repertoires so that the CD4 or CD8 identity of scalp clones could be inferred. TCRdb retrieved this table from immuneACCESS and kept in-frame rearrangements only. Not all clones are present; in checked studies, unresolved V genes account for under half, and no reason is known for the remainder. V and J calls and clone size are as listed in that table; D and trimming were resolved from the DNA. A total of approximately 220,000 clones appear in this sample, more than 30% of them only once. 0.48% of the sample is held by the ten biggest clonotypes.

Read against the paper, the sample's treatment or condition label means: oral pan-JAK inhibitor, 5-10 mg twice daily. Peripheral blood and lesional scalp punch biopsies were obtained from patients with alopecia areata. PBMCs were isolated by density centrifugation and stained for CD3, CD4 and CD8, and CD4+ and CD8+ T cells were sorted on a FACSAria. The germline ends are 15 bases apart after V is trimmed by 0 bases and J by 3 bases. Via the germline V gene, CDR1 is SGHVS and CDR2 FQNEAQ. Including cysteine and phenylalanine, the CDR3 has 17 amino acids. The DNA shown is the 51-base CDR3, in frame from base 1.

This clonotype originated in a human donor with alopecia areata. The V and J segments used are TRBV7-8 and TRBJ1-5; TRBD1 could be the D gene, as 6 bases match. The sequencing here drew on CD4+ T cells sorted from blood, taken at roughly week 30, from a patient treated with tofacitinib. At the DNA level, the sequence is TGTGCCAGCAGCTTAGCCATGAGGGGGTATGACAATCAGCCCCAGCATTTT. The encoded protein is CASSLAMRGYDNQPQHF.